Listed here are 26 T cell receptor beta chains from one sample, sequenced in a study of Ad26.COV2.S vaccination and SARS-CoV-2 variants. The assay was immunoSEQ multiplex PCR, and TCRdb's table has in-frame clones only and misses some. This repertoire shows over 300,000 clones, 83% found once; its top ten account for 7% to 9.5%. Specified treatment: over 15 received Ad26.COV2.S at low or high dose, single or two shots; 5 received placebo; per-sample allocation not given. Samples were taken on day 63 after the first vaccine or placebo injection. The sample was peripheral blood, taken in a trial of Ad26.COV2.S vaccine versus placebo. The receptor set was obtained from a person between 18 and 65 years old who received the Ad26.COV2.S COVID-19 vaccine or a placebo.

This clone was counted a few times. This chain uses TRBV30 with TRBJ1-4; D might be TRBD1 (5 bases). The germline V gene has CDR1 GTSNPN and CDR2 SVGIG (reference sequence). V was clipped by 8 bases and J by 4 bases, with 14 bases between them. The CDR3 is 13 residues long. The chain's CDR3 is CALWGRINEKLFF. CDR3 nucleotides: TGTGCCCTGTGGGGACGGATTAATGAAAAACTGTTTTTT.

The chain is built from TRBV29-1 and TRBJ1-2, with a possible D match to TRBD1 (5 bases). This CDR3 is built from 13 residues. Trimming took off 4 bases at V and 8 bases at J, with 17 bases between the two ends. CDR1 and CDR2 from the germline V gene are SQVTM and ANQGSEA. The CDR3 protein is CSVGGGSYGGYTF. CDR3 sequence (DNA): TGCAGCGTTGGGGGCGGGTCCTATGGAGGCTACACCTTC.

V and J are TRBV18 and TRBJ2-2; TRBD1 matches at 9 bases. Unmatched junction bases numbered 6, after V lost 4 bases and J lost 6 bases. Germline-derived CDR1 and CDR2 are KGHSH and LQKENI. This CDR3 spans 15 amino acids. The CDR3 DNA reads as TGTGCCAGCTCACAACAGGGGGCAGAATCCGGGGAGCTGTTTTTT. Protein: CASSQQGAESGELFF.

The CDR3 sequence is CASSFLNTEAFF. CDR3 sequence (DNA): TGTGCCAGCAGTTTTCTGAACACTGAAGCTTTCTTT. The chain recombines TRBV5-6 with TRBJ1-1; D gene ambiguous. The CDR3 runs to 12 residues. Germline CDR1 and CDR2: SGHDT and YYEEEE. V lost 5 bases and J lost 0, with 5 bases in between.

The CDR3 coding sequence is TGTGCCAGCAGCTTAGGACAGACCCCCGGTGAAAAACTGTTTTTT. Protein sequence: CASSLGQTPGEKLFF. The chain is built from TRBV7-9 and TRBJ1-4; possibly TRBD1 for D (5 bases). Trimming took off 1 base at V and 7 bases at J, with 13 bases between the two ends. CDR1 and CDR2 from the germline V gene are SEHNR and FQNEAQ (reference sequence). The CDR3 consists of 15 residues. The full variable domain, rest sourced from reference TRBV7-9 and TRBJ1-4, is DTGVSQNPRHKITKRGQNVTFRCDPISEHNRLYWYRQTLGQGPEFLTYFQNEAQLEKSRLLSDRFSAERPKGSFSTLEIQRTEQGDSAMYLCASSLGQTPGEKLFFGSGTQLSVL.

The chain links TRBV18 to TRBJ2-5, with a tentative D call TRBD2 (6 bases). V was shortened by 6 bases and J by 5 bases, with 13 bases between the two germline ends. This CDR3 comprises 13 residues. The V gene's germline CDR1 is KGHSH and CDR2 LQKENI. CDR3 DNA sequence: TGTGCCAGCTCGGACTACCCCAGGGAGACCCAGTACTTC. Amino acids: CASSDYPRETQYF.

V gene TRBV5-1 combines with J gene TRBJ2-2, with 10 bases aligning to TRBD1. With 4 bases clipped from V and 8 bases from J, the junction kept 8 bases outside the gene matches. The V gene's germline CDR1 is SGHRS and CDR2 YFSETQ. The CDR3 has 15 residues. The CDR3 sequence: CASSGGQGGSGELFF. The CDR3 DNA follows: TGCGCCAGCAGCGGTGGACAGGGGGGCTCAGGGGAGCTGTTTTTT.

The chain links TRBV27 to TRBJ2-4; 10 bases agree with TRBD1. The trim removed 0 bases at V and 4 bases at J, leaving 6 bases unmatched. Germline loops: CDR1 MNHEY, CDR2 SMNVEV (reference sequence). The CDR3 totals 17 residues. The CDR3 protein is CASSLSPPGQGKNIQYF. The CDR3 nucleotides read TGTGCCAGCAGTTTATCCCCCCCGGGACAGGGGAAAAACATTCAGTACTTC.

The chain links TRBV19 to TRBJ1-2, with 9 nucleotides matching TRBD1. Germline CDR1 reads LNHDA; CDR2 reads SQIVND (reference sequence). J was trimmed by 8 bases and V by 6 bases; bases with no gene match: 7. This CDR3 comprises 13 residues. CDR3 nucleotide sequence: TGTGCCAGTAGAGTACAGGGGGCTCAAGGCTACACCTTC. Translated: CASRVQGAQGYTF.

The chain carries TRBV5-1 and TRBJ2-7, with a possible D match to TRBD1 (5 bases). With 0 bases removed from V and 3 bases from J, the gap between germline ends came to 13 bases. The CDR3 extends over 15 amino acids. Germline V gene lookup returns CDR1 SGHRS and CDR2 YFSETQ. The CDR3 loop reads CASSLVPQADYEQYF. CDR3 DNA sequence: TGCGCCAGCAGCTTGGTACCACAGGCCGACTACGAGCAGTACTTC. Full variable domain (remainder filled in from reference TRBV5-1 and TRBJ2-7): KAGVTQTPRYLIKTRGQQVTLSCSPISGHRSVSWYQQTPGQGLQFLFEYFSETQRNKGNFPGRFSGRQFSNSRSEMNVSTLELGDSALYLCASSLVPQADYEQYFGPGTRLTVT.

V gene TRBV6-6 combines with J gene TRBJ1-2; TRBD1 is a possible D gene (6 bases). The V gene's germline CDR1 is MNHNY and CDR2 SVGAGI (reference sequence). The CDR3 covers 14 residues. V lost 6 bases to trimming and J lost 4 bases, with 15 bases between them. For the CDR3, the DNA is TGTGCCAGCAGGAATGAAAGAGGGGGCTATGGCTACACCTTC. It specifies CASRNERGGYGYTF.

This chain joins TRBV5-4 and TRBJ1-5; 7 nucleotides agree with TRBD1. The junction had 4 bases not matched to a gene; V was cut back by 4 bases and J by 3 bases. The CDR3 is 14 amino acids. Germline-derived CDR1 and CDR2 are SGHNT and YYREEE (reference sequence). Here the CDR3 reads CASSLDRDNQPQHF. The CDR3 DNA sequence: TGTGCCAGCAGCCTTGACAGGGACAATCAGCCCCAGCATTTT.

The genes are TRBV7-3 and TRBJ2-5; TRBD2 might be the D (5 bases). Between the trimmed V and J ends, which lost 1 base and 4 bases, there was a span of 10 bases. CDR3 length: 14 residues. CDR1 SGHTA and CDR2 FQGTGA come from the germline V gene. The CDR3 protein is CASSLNRGIETQYF. The CDR3 bases are TGTGCCAGCAGCTTAAATCGAGGGATAGAGACCCAGTACTTC.

The V and J genes are TRBV9 and TRBJ2-3, with D perhaps TRBD2 (7 bases). The germline V gene encodes CDR1 SGDLS and CDR2 YYNGEE. The CDR3 runs to 16 residues. Trimming shortened V by 2 bases and J by 0 bases, and 13 bases separated the two germline ends. The DNA of the CDR3 is TGTGCCAGCAGCGTCCGGGGGGCCTCTAGCACAGATACGCAGTATTTT. It codes for CASSVRGASSTDTQYF. Combining the CDR3 with reference TRBV9 and TRBJ2-3 gives the whole variable domain DSGVTQTPKHLITATGQRVTLRCSPRSGDLSVYWYQQSLDQGLQFLIQYYNGEERAKGNILERFSAQQFPDLHSELNLSSLELGDSALYFCASSVRGASSTDTQYFGPGTRLTVL.

The chain is built from TRBV19 and TRBJ2-7; D remains unclear. Trimming took 2 bases from V and 2 from J, leaving 13 bases between them. The CDR3 sequence is 15 residues long. CDR1 and CDR2 from the germline V gene are LNHDA and SQIVND (reference sequence). The CDR3 sequence: CASSIWLQGAYEQYF. In DNA form, the CDR3 reads TGTGCCAGTAGTATATGGCTCCAAGGTGCCTACGAGCAGTACTTC.

With regard to this clone: Different DNA sequences within this sample yield the same CDR3. V usage is TRBV27 and J usage is TRBJ1-5; tentatively, D is TRBD1 (6 bases). Germline CDR1 is MNHEY and CDR2 is SMNVEV (reference sequence). CDR3 length equals 13 residues. Trimming removed 6 bases at V and 7 bases at J, with 13 bases between. The CDR3 is CASSLRGNQPQHF. CDR3 sequence (DNA): TGTGCCAGCAGCCTCAGGGGTAACCAGCCCCAGCATTTT.

V is TRBV6-5 and J is TRBJ1-2, with 8 bases fitting TRBD1. Trimming took 2 bases from V and 7 from J; bases not matched to a gene: 12. The length of the CDR3 is 16 residues. Germline CDR1 and CDR2: MNHEY and SVGAGI. As DNA, the CDR3 is TGTGCCAGCAGTTACGACAGGGGCCCCTCATCCTCTGGCTACACCTTC. The encoded protein is CASSYDRGPSSSGYTF.

This chain joins TRBV29-1 and TRBJ1-6, with no clear D. The germline gives CDR1 SQVTM, CDR2 ANQGSEA. The ends were cut back, 4 bases at V and 5 bases at J, with 9 bases in the middle. The CDR3 is made up of 13 amino acids. The CDR3: CSVVSGNNSPLHF. For the CDR3, the DNA is TGCAGCGTTGTCTCGGGTAATAATTCACCCCTCCACTTT.

V gene TRBV6-6 combines with J gene TRBJ2-7; D assignment may be TRBD1 or TRBD2 (5 bases each). The germline V gene has CDR1 MNHNY and CDR2 SVGAGI (reference sequence). This CDR3 has 15 amino acids. V was pared by 0 bases and J by 1 base, with 10 bases between. CDR3: CASSYSRDGSYEQYF. CDR3 bases: TGTGCCAGCAGTTACTCCCGGGACGGTTCCTACGAGCAGTACTTC.

This chain uses TRBV7-9 with TRBJ2-6; 8 bases are shared with TRBD2. The CDR3 spans 17 residues. Germline V gives CDR1 SEHNR, CDR2 FQNEAQ (reference sequence). V was clipped by 5 bases and J by 2 bases; unmatched bases: 8. CDR3 sequence reads: CASSEKREYAGANVLTF. CDR3 sequence (DNA): TGTGCCAGCAGCGAAAAGCGGGAGTACGCTGGGGCCAACGTCCTGACTTTC.

This clone showed up just once. The chain joins TRBV18 to TRBJ2-3, with 11 bases lining up with TRBD1. Germline CDR1 and CDR2: KGHSH and LQKENI. The CDR3 consists of 18 residues. V shed 5 bases and J 3 bases; nucleotides not matched to a gene: 13. CDR3 sequence: CASSALRPGQGVTDTQYF. In DNA, the CDR3 is TGTGCCAGCTCAGCACTCCGACCGGGACAGGGGGTTACAGATACGCAGTATTTT.

The V and J genes are TRBV7-9 and TRBJ1-4; 10 nucleotides align to TRBD1. From germline, CDR1 is SEHNR and CDR2 FQNEAQ (reference sequence). This CDR3 contains 14 residues. V shed 5 bases and J 10 bases; nucleotides not matched to a gene: 7. The DNA of the CDR3 is TGTGCCAGCAGCATTGGACAGGGGGATGGAAAACTGTTTTTT. This sequence encodes CASSIGQGDGKLFF.

The chain recombines TRBV2 with TRBJ2-1, with TRBD1 matching 8 bases. Germline CDR1 SNHLY, CDR2 FYNNEI. J lost 15 bases, V lost 7 bases, and 11 bases had no gene match. This CDR3 contains 12 residues. CDR3 residues: CASNPDGTGRFF. The CDR3 region has the DNA TGTGCCAGCAACCCTGACGGGACAGGAAGGTTCTTC.

This sequence joins TRBV7-9 and TRBJ2-3; D perhaps matches TRBD2 (6 bases). V lost 2 bases to trimming and J lost 0 bases, with 12 bases between them. Per germline, CDR1 SEHNR and CDR2 FQNEAQ (reference sequence). The CDR3 spans 16 residues. DNA of the CDR3: TGTGCCAGCAGCTTATTCCTTAGCGGAAGCACAGATACGCAGTATTTT. The encoded protein is CASSLFLSGSTDTQYF.

The rearrangement uses TRBV4-2 and TRBJ2-3, with TRBD1 matching 9 bases. The CDR3 is 16 residues long. Losses at the gene ends were 6 bases for V and 5 bases for J; bases not matched to a gene: 12. Germline V gene lookup returns CDR1 LGHNA and CDR2 YNFKEQ. CDR3 amino acids: CASSRISQGAGDTQYF. In DNA, the CDR3 is TGTGCCAGCAGTCGCATATCACAGGGGGCTGGAGATACGCAGTATTTT.

This clone has a count of ten or more. The genes are TRBV29-1 and TRBJ2-7, with a possible D match to TRBD2 (5 bases). The CDR3 sequence is 13 residues long. The germline gives CDR1 SQVTM, CDR2 ANQGSEA. Trimming took 1 base from V and 3 from J, leaving 10 bases between them. The CDR3 region has the DNA TGCAGCGTTGAAGGGGGAGCGTTCTACGAGCAGTACTTC. This sequence encodes CSVEGGAFYEQYF.